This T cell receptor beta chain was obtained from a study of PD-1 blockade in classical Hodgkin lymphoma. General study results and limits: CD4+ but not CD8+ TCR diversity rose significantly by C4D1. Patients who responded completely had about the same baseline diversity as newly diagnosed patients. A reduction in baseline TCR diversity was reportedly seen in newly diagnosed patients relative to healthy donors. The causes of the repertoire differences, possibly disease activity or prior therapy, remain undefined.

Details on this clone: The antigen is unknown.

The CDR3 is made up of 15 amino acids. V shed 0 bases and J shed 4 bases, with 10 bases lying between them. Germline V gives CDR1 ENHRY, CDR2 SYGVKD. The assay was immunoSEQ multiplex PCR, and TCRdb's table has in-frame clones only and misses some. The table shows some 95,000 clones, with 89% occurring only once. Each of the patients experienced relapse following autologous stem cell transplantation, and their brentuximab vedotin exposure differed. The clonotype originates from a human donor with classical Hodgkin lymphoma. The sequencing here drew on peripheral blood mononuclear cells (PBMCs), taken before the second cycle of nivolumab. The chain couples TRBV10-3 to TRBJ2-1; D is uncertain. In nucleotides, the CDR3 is TGTGCCATCAGTGAGTCGCTGGCTGAATACAATGAGCAGTTCTTC. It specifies CAISESLAEYNEQFF.